What follows are 14 T cell receptor beta chains derived from one specimen sequenced in a study of cytotoxic CD8 clonotypes in ibrutinib-treated CLL. Sequencing used immunoSEQ multiplex PCR; TCRdb keeps in-frame clones, though not all of them. The sample lists 20,000 to 30,000 clones, approximately 71% occurring once. The sequenced sample was PBMCs, obtained after 12 months of ibrutinib treatment. The receptors derive from a human donor with chronic lymphocytic leukemia.

The V and J genes are TRBV11-2 and TRBJ2-5; 9 nucleotides match TRBD2. Per the germline V gene, CDR1 is SGHAT and CDR2 is FQNNGV. V shed 1 base, J shed 2 bases, and the junction held 2 bases outside the gene matches. This CDR3 spans 15 amino acids. The CDR3 region is CASSLGTSGQETQYF. CDR3 in DNA: TGTGCCAGCAGCTTAGGTACTAGCGGGCAAGAGACCCAGTACTTC.

This clone turned up a few times. This chain uses TRBV7-9 with TRBJ2-1; no definite D call. The V gene lost 1 base and the J gene lost 12 bases, with 7 bases spanning the gap. CDR1 SEHNR and CDR2 FQNEAQ come from the germline V gene (reference sequence). The CDR3 totals 11 residues. The CDR3 nucleotides read TGTGCCAGCAGCTTAGGAACTTGGCAGTTCTTC. As protein: CASSLGTWQFF.

This clone was recorded a few times. The chain joins TRBV7-2 to TRBJ1-6; D gene unclear. CDR1 and CDR2 from the germline V gene are SGHTA and FQGNSA. The CDR3 contains 16 residues. The V and J ends lost 5 bases and 3 bases respectively, with 14 bases between them. The CDR3 here is CASSRDWVGYNSPLHF. Written as DNA, the CDR3 is TGTGCCAGCAGCCGAGACTGGGTAGGCTATAATTCACCCCTCCACTTT.

The genes are TRBV5-1 and TRBJ1-1; D unresolved. V was trimmed by 4 bases and J by 1 base, leaving 8 bases between them. The CDR3 consists of 13 residues. Germline CDR1 is SGHRS and CDR2 is YFSETQ. DNA of the CDR3: TGCGCCAGCAGCACTCCAGGGAACACTGAAGCTTTCTTT. It yields the protein CASSTPGNTEAFF.

This chain connects TRBV18 to TRBJ2-7, with unresolved D. CDR3 length: 13 residues. Germline CDR1 and CDR2: KGHSH and LQKENI. Trimming left V 3 bases short and J 3 bases short, with 9 bases between. CDR3 DNA: TGTGCCAGCTCACCGCTCGACATCTACGAGCAGTACTTC. As protein: CASSPLDIYEQYF. The whole variable domain, filled in from reference TRBV18 and TRBJ2-7, reads NAGVMQNPRHLVRRRGQEARLRCSPMKGHSHVYWYRQLPEEGLKFMVYLQKENIIDESGMPKERFSAEFPKEGPSILRIQQVVRGDSAAYFCASSPLDIYEQYFGPGTRLTVT.

CDR3 amino acids: CASSPLRGTYNEQFF. The DNA of the CDR3 is TGTGCCAGCTCACCTCTGCGGGGTACCTACAATGAGCAGTTCTTC. The chain joins TRBV18 to TRBJ2-1; the D gene is possibly TRBD2 (6 bases). The CDR3 consists of 15 residues. Germline loops: CDR1 KGHSH, CDR2 LQKENI. With 3 bases removed from V and 2 bases from J, the gap between germline ends came to 11 bases.

This chain connects TRBV9 to TRBJ2-3; 9 bases line up with TRBD1. CDR1 and CDR2 (germline): SGDLS, YYNGEE. The length of the CDR3 is 14 residues. Unmatched junction bases numbered 3, after V lost 3 bases and J lost 4 bases. This CDR3 is CASSEGQGSDTQYF. The CDR3 DNA follows: TGTGCCAGCAGCGAGGGACAGGGCTCAGATACGCAGTATTTT.

This clone was seen a single time. J is TRBJ2-1 and V is TRBV29-1; D perhaps matches TRBD1 (8 bases). There are 13 residues in the CDR3. CDR1 and CDR2 (germline): SQVTM, ANQGSEA. V dropped 7 bases and J dropped 7 bases, with 17 bases sitting between them. In DNA form, the CDR3 reads TGCAGCGCTTCCTACAGGGGGGGAAATGAGCAGTTCTTC. This codes for CSASYRGGNEQFF.

With regard to this clone: Relative to the germline gene, one junction end is altered; a read error may explain this. This rearrangement joins TRBV5-5 to TRBJ2-1; 13 bases are shared with TRBD2. CDR3 length equals 17 residues. The germline gives CDR1 SGHKS, CDR2 YYEKEE (reference sequence). In nucleotides, the CDR3 is TGTGCCAGCAGCTTGGCCATTCCGGGCGGACTAGCGGGGGCCGGTGTCTTC. It codes for CASSLAIPGGLAGAGVF.

J is TRBJ1-1 and V is TRBV7-6, with D perhaps TRBD1 (5 bases). This CDR3 spans 13 amino acids. Deletions cut 4 bases from V and 5 bases from J, with 11 bases between. The germline V gene encodes CDR1 SGHVS and CDR2 FNYEAQ. The CDR3 DNA follows: TGTGCCAGCAGCTGGGACCAGCGGACTGAAGCTTTCTTT. Translated, it gives CASSWDQRTEAFF. Based on the CDR3 plus reference TRBV7-6 and TRBJ1-1, the full variable domain is GAGVSQSPRYKVTKRGQDVALRCDPISGHVSLYWYRQALGQGPEFLTYFNYEAQQDKSGLPNDRFSAERPEGSISTLTIQRTEQRDSAMYRCASSWDQRTEAFFGQGTRLTVV.

V and J are TRBV4-1 and TRBJ1-2, with 9 bases identical to TRBD1. CDR1 MGHRA and CDR2 YSYEKL come from the germline V gene. The CDR3 runs 15 residues. After removal of 0 bases from V and 2 bases from J, the junction contained 1 base not matched to a gene. The CDR3 DNA sequence: TGCGCCAGCAGCCAAGAGGGGACAGGGAACTATGGCTACACCTTC. Its translation is CASSQEGTGNYGYTF.

This clone was seen just once. V is TRBV4-3 and J is TRBJ2-6; D might be TRBD1 or TRBD2, each matching 5 bases. Trimming pared 2 bases from V and 1 base from J, leaving 15 bases between. The length of the CDR3 is 18 residues. Looked up from germline, CDR1 is LGHNA and CDR2 is YSLEER. CDR3 protein: CASSQSSGAGSGANVLTF. In nucleotides, the CDR3 is TGCGCCAGCAGCCAATCTTCCGGGGCAGGGTCTGGGGCCAACGTCCTGACTTTC.

By share, this clone counts as large. J is TRBJ2-1 and V is TRBV27, with 9 bases that match TRBD1. This CDR3 comprises 14 residues. The germline V gene encodes CDR1 MNHEY and CDR2 SMNVEV (reference sequence). Trimming removed 3 bases from V and 7 bases from J; junction bases left unmatched: 4. The CDR3 region is CASSLGTGLNEQFF. The CDR3 bases are TGTGCCAGCAGTTTGGGGACAGGGTTGAATGAGCAGTTCTTC.

The rearrangement uses TRBV5-4 and TRBJ1-1; 8 bases are a match to TRBD1. V dropped 5 bases and J dropped 5; count of bases not matched to a gene: 8. The CDR3 consists of 14 residues. Germline loops: CDR1 SGHNT, CDR2 YYREEE (reference sequence). The chain's CDR3 is CASSRWTGRTEAFF. The CDR3 DNA sequence: TGTGCCAGCAGTCGATGGACAGGGAGGACTGAAGCTTTCTTT.